This TCR beta chain was captured by sequencing in a study of blood T cells in healthy people across ages. Deletions cut 5 bases from V and 8 bases from J, with 21 bases between. Germline lookup yields CDR1 SGHVS and CDR2 FNYEAQ. The CDR3 loop spans 16 amino acids. This clonotype was seen more than once but under ten times. Then a second PCR, running roughly 7 to 12 cycles, was carried out with a sample-barcoded 5' primer and a J-beta primer mix. TCRdb re-called the 5' RACE reads with MiXCR, one entry per CDR3 protein. The sample has about 1.1 million distinct CDR3 sequences, about two fifths seen once.

The sequence was collected from a man between 18 and 29 years old in good health. Sequenced material: blood. The V and J genes are TRBV7-6 and TRBJ1-4, with D unclear. CDR3 DNA: TGTGCCAGCAGCGGGGTGAATGAGGGCGCCTACGAAAAACTGTTTTTT. Protein sequence: CASSGVNEGAYEKLFF.